The 26 T cell receptor beta chains given below trace back to one sample, sequenced in a study of T-cell memory formation after mild COVID-19. TCRdb re-analysed the 5' RACE reads in MiXCR, keeping a single row per CDR3 protein. The table has more than 200,000 distinct CDR3 sequences, around 15% seen once; the top ten hold approximately 3.4%. Sequencing used PBMCs or a T cell subset sorted from them (not recorded which). The receptors here all came from a man in his late teens or twenties who had mild COVID-19 (a few samples of this study predate the infection). Cell type and time point are not known.

The sample holds many counts of this clonotype. The V call is TRBV15, the J call TRBJ2-5; D is possibly TRBD1 (6 bases). Germline V gene lookup returns CDR1 LNHNV and CDR2 YYDKDF (reference sequence). CDR3 length: 15 residues. Trimming stripped 2 bases from V and 4 bases from J, with 14 bases between. The CDR3 spells CATSRRVQGGETQYF. The CDR3, as DNA: TGTGCCACCAGCAGACGGGTCCAAGGGGGAGAGACCCAGTACTTC.

The rearrangement joins TRBV6-1 to TRBJ2-7; 8 positions match TRBD2. The CDR3 contains 14 residues. CDR1 and CDR2 (germline): MNHNS, SASEGT. Germline trimming cut 7 bases from V and 3 bases from J; bases unmatched to any gene: 8. CDR3 bases: TGTGCCAGCAACGTGACTAGCGTTTTCTACGAGCAGTACGTC. It is translated as CASNVTSVFYEQYV.

This clonotype was seen a few times. The V and J genes are TRBV5-1 and TRBJ2-2; tentatively, D is TRBD1 (5 bases). The germline V gene has CDR1 SGHRS and CDR2 YFSETQ. The CDR3 covers 15 residues. The V and J ends lost 1 base and 5 bases respectively, with 12 bases between them. The CDR3 region has the DNA TGCGCCAGCAGCTTGATACAACAGGATACCGGGGAGCTGTTTTTT. Protein: CASSLIQQDTGELFF.

This chain joins TRBV20-1 and TRBJ2-5; 10 bases map to TRBD2. V lost 0 bases to trimming and J lost 5 bases; unmatched junction nucleotides: 6. CDR1 is DFQATT and CDR2 is SNEGSKA in the germline V gene (reference sequence). CDR3 size: 15 residues. Here the CDR3 DNA reads TGCAGTGCTAGAGACCCTTCTAGCGGGGGTGAGACCCAGTACTTC. It yields the protein CSARDPSSGGETQYF.

This clonotype has more than one count but fewer than ten. The rearrangement joins TRBV24-1 to TRBJ2-3; the match to TRBD1 covers 8 bases. The CDR3 extends over 13 amino acids. Germline assignment: CDR1 KGHDR and CDR2 SFDVKD. Germline trimming cut 9 bases from V and 2 bases from J; bases unmatched to any gene: 3. CDR3 in DNA: TGTGCCACCCGGGGACAGGTCACAGATACGCAGTATTTT. The encoded protein is CATRGQVTDTQYF.

In this sample, this clonotype turned up a few times. The rearrangement links TRBV5-1 to TRBJ1-2; 8 nucleotides line up with TRBD1. Germline V gives CDR1 SGHRS, CDR2 YFSETQ. The CDR3 runs to 13 residues. The J segment lost 6 bases and the V segment lost 2 bases, leaving 3 bases of the junction unmatched. This chain's CDR3 is CASSFQGADGYTF. As DNA, the CDR3 is TGCGCCAGCAGCTTCCAGGGGGCCGATGGCTACACCTTC.

The chain links TRBV10-3 to TRBJ1-6; D might be TRBD1 (5 bases). V lost 2 bases and J 9 bases, leaving 17 bases between the germline ends. The CDR3 contains 16 residues. CDR1 is ENHRY, CDR2 SYGVKD, per germline. This CDR3 reads CAISERRTLGGSPLHF. CDR3 bases: TGTGCCATCAGTGAGAGGAGGACCCTTGGGGGTTCACCCCTCCACTTT.

This clonotype was seen a few times. CDR3 DNA: TGCGCCAGCGGGGAGCAGGGGGCATCCAATGAGCAGTTCTTC. This sequence encodes CASGEQGASNEQFF. The chain has TRBV5-1 and TRBJ2-1; 8 bases are shared with TRBD1. The V segment lost 7 bases and the J segment 6 bases; nucleotides outside the gene matches: 9. CDR3 length: 14 residues. CDR1 is SGHRS, CDR2 YFSETQ, per germline.

This clonotype was seen more than once but under ten times. This chain links TRBV10-3 with TRBJ1-1, with TRBD1 matching over 10 bases. The germline gives CDR1 ENHRY, CDR2 SYGVKD. The ends lost 4 bases at V and 3 bases at J; junction bases unmatched: 5. The CDR3 runs to 15 residues. The CDR3 DNA is TGTGCCATCAGTGCACCGGGACAGGGGTACACTGAAGCTTTCTTT. This sequence encodes CAISAPGQGYTEAFF.

The sample holds a few counts of this clonotype. J is TRBJ2-1 and V is TRBV2; D not resolved. Trimming removed 6 bases at V and 0 bases at J, with 12 bases between. Germline V gene lookup returns CDR1 SNHLY and CDR2 FYNNEI. The length of the CDR3 is 15 residues. The CDR3 region has the DNA TGTGCCAGCAGGTTAGACTTTAGCTCCTACAATGAGCAGTTCTTC. Translating gives CASRLDFSSYNEQFF.

CDR3 in amino acids: CASSLGSRLYEQFF. The CDR3 region has the DNA TGTGCCAGCAGCTTGGGAAGCCGGTTGTATGAGCAGTTCTTC. This chain connects TRBV7-2 to TRBJ2-1; D is ambiguous. V lost 3 bases, J lost 8 bases, and 14 bases lay in between. The CDR3 has 14 residues. The germline V gene encodes CDR1 SGHTA and CDR2 FQGNSA.

The J gene is TRBJ1-2, the V gene TRBV7-2; 7 bases fit TRBD1. V was pared by 5 bases and J by 6 bases, with 9 bases of the junction left unmatched. There are 14 residues in the CDR3. Germline V gives CDR1 SGHTA, CDR2 FQGNSA. This chain's CDR3 is CASSQTAGGNGYTF. CDR3 nucleotide sequence: TGTGCCAGCAGCCAGACGGCAGGGGGTAATGGCTACACCTTC.

The chain joins TRBV27 to TRBJ1-2; D perhaps matches TRBD1 (6 bases). This CDR3 has 12 amino acids. The germline gives CDR1 MNHEY, CDR2 SMNVEV (reference sequence). CDR3 region: CAVRGLDYGYTF. CDR3 sequence (DNA): TGTGCGGTCAGGGGATTGGACTATGGCTACACCTTC.

This sequence joins TRBV6-5 and TRBJ1-2; 7 nucleotides agree with TRBD1. With 7 bases clipped from V and 8 bases from J, the junction kept 13 bases outside the gene matches. Germline values: CDR1 MNHEY, CDR2 SVGAGI. The CDR3 consists of 14 residues. Written as DNA, the CDR3 is TGTGCCAGCATCCGGCGGGACAGTGAAGACGGCTACACCTTC. This gives the protein CASIRRDSEDGYTF.

V is TRBV5-1 and J is TRBJ2-1, with D tentatively TRBD2 (5 bases). There are 14 residues in the CDR3. V was pared by 4 bases and J by 9 bases, with 17 bases between. Germline CDR1 is SGHRS and CDR2 is YFSETQ. The CDR3 DNA sequence: TGCGCCAGCAGCCCTCTGGCTAGTGCGGGTGAGCAGTTCTTC. It translates to CASSPLASAGEQFF.

V is TRBV3-1 and J is TRBJ2-1; 9 bases agree with TRBD2. This CDR3 is built from 13 residues. With 8 bases clipped from V and 8 bases from J, the junction kept 7 bases outside the gene matches. Looked up from germline, CDR1 is LGHDT and CDR2 is YNNKEL (reference sequence). CDR3: CASVSSGVHEQFF. In DNA form, the CDR3 reads TGTGCCAGCGTGTCTAGCGGGGTTCATGAGCAGTTCTTC.

The sample holds a few counts of this clonotype. This chain connects TRBV7-8 to TRBJ2-7, with TRBD1 as a possible D gene (7 bases). Trimming pared 5 bases from V and 2 bases from J, leaving 13 bases between. This CDR3 region has 14 residues. Germline CDR1 reads SGHVS; CDR2 reads FQNEAQ. This chain's CDR3 is CASSPRDSAYEQYV. The CDR3 nucleotides read TGTGCCAGCAGCCCGCGGGACAGCGCCTACGAGCAGTACGTC.

The chain uses TRBV7-2 and TRBJ2-4; tentative D call: TRBD2 (7 bases). There are 14 residues in the CDR3. V shed 7 bases and J shed 8 bases, with 18 bases lying between them. Germline-derived CDR1 and CDR2 are SGHTA and FQGNSA. CDR3 sequence reads: CASTWGGSGDIQYF. The DNA for the CDR3 is TGTGCCAGCACCTGGGGGGGCTCCGGCGACATTCAGTACTTC.

CDR3 sequence (DNA): TGTGCCAGCAGCGAGAGGGGCCGAGGGGCAACAGATACGCAGTATTTT. Protein: CASSERGRGATDTQYF. J is TRBJ2-3 and V is TRBV9, with D perhaps given as TRBD1 or TRBD2 (5 bases each). V lost 3 bases to trimming and J lost 3 bases, with 17 bases between them. There are 16 residues in the CDR3. CDR1 and CDR2 from the germline V gene are SGDLS and YYNGEE.

The CDR3 loop reads CASSPDPGGANYGYTF. Here the CDR3 DNA reads TGTGCCAGCTCACCGGACCCCGGGGGAGCTAACTATGGCTACACCTTC. The chain employs TRBV18 and TRBJ1-2, with D possibly matching TRBD1 (5 bases). Deletions cut 3 bases from V and 0 bases from J, with 14 bases between. The length of the CDR3 is 16 residues. CDR1 is KGHSH, CDR2 LQKENI, per germline.

There are many counts of this clonotype. The chain couples TRBV7-2 to TRBJ2-5; 9 bases fit TRBD2. V was pared by 1 base and J by 5 bases, with 5 bases of the junction left unmatched. The germline CDR1 and CDR2 sequences are SGHTA and FQGNSA. The CDR3 spans 15 residues. The CDR3 DNA follows: TGTGCCAGCAGCTTAGGCGGGGGGGCCGGTGAGACCCAGTACTTC. It yields the protein CASSLGGGAGETQYF. The whole variable domain, filled in from reference TRBV7-2 and TRBJ2-5, reads GAGVSQSPSNKVTEKGKDVELRCDPISGHTALYWYRQSLGQGLEFLIYFQGNSAPDKSGLPSDRFSAERTGGSVSTLTIQRTQQEDSAVYLCASSLGGGAGETQYFGPGTRLLVL.

This clonotype was counted between two and nine times. The chain uses TRBV29-1 and TRBJ1-3; D ambiguous. The CDR3 length is 12 residues. V lost 5 bases, J lost 4 bases, and 9 bases lay in between. Looked up from germline, CDR1 is SQVTM and CDR2 is ANQGSEA. This chain's CDR3 is CSVSILGNTIYF. Written as DNA, the CDR3 is TGCAGCGTTTCAATTCTAGGAAACACCATATATTTT.

Note on this clonotype: At one end, the junction sequence differs from germline, possibly due to a read error. This chain uses TRBV12-3 or TRBV12-4 with TRBJ2-2; 8 bases are shared with TRBD2. The CDR3 is 15 residues long. The CDR3 sequence is CASRLAGSRTGELFF. The CDR3 DNA follows: TGTGCCAGCAGGTTAGCGGGGAGTCGGACCGGGGAGCTGTTTTTT.

The chain employs TRBV5-4 and TRBJ2-3; D may be TRBD2 (5 bases). The germline V gene encodes CDR1 SGHNT and CDR2 YYREEE (reference sequence). V lost 3 bases, J lost 2 bases, and 10 bases lay in between. The CDR3 runs 14 residues. CDR3 region: CASSSRTDTDTQYF. For the CDR3, the DNA is TGTGCCAGCAGCTCGCGGACTGACACAGATACGCAGTATTTT.

This rearrangement joins TRBV7-2 to TRBJ1-5, with D maybe TRBD1 (6 bases). Between the trimmed V and J ends, which lost 5 bases and 1 base, there was a span of 12 bases. Germline V gives CDR1 SGHTA, CDR2 FQGNSA. This CDR3 contains 15 residues. The CDR3 region has the DNA TGTGCCAGCAGCCTTCAGGGGACGAGCAATCAGCCCCAGCATTTT. This codes for CASSLQGTSNQPQHF. Using reference TRBV7-2 and TRBJ1-5 for the parts outside the CDR3, the full variable domain is GAGVSQSPSNKVTEKGKDVELRCDPISGHTALYWYRQSLGQGLEFLIYFQGNSAPDKSGLPSDRFSAERTGGSVSTLTIQRTQQEDSAVYLCASSLQGTSNQPQHFGDGTRLSIL.

V gene TRBV28 combines with J gene TRBJ1-2; 8 bases align to TRBD1. Germline V gene lookup returns CDR1 MDHEN and CDR2 SYDVKM. Trimming at V came to 4 bases and at J to 6 bases, leaving 10 bases not matched to a gene. The CDR3 length is 15 residues. CDR3: CASSSGQGSLDGYTF. CDR3 in DNA: TGTGCCAGCAGTTCAGGACAGGGCTCTCTGGATGGCTACACCTTC.